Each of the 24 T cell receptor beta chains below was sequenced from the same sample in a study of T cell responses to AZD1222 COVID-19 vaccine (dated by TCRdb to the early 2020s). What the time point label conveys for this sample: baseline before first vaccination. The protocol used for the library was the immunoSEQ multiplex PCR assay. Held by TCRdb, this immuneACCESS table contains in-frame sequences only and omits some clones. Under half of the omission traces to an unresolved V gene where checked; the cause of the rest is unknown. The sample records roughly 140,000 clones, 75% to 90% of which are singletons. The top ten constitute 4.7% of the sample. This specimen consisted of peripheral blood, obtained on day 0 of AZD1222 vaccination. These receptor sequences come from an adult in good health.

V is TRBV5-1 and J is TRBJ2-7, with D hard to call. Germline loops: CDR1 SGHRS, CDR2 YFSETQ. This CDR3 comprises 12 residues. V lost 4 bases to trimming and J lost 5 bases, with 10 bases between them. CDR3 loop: CASSDRVDEQYF. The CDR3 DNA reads TGCGCCAGCAGCGATAGGGTCGACGAGCAGTACTTC.

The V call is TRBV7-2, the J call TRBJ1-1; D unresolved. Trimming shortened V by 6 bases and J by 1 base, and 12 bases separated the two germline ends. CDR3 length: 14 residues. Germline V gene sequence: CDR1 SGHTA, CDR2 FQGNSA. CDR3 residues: CASRRRHKNTEAFF. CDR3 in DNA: TGTGCCAGCAGAAGGCGCCACAAGAACACTGAAGCTTTCTTT.

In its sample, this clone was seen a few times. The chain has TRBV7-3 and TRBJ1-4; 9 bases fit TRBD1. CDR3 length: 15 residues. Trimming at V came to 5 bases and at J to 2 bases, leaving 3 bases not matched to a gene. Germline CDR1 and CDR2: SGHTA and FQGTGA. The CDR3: CASSATGGTNEKLFF. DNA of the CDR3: TGTGCCAGCAGCGCCACAGGGGGCACTAATGAAAAACTGTTTTTT.

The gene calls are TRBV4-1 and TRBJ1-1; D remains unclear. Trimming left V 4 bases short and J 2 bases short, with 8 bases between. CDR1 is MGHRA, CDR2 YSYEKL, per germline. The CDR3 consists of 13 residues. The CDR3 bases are TGCGCCAGCAGCCGGGAAGGAAACACTGAAGCTTTCTTT. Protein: CASSREGNTEAFF.

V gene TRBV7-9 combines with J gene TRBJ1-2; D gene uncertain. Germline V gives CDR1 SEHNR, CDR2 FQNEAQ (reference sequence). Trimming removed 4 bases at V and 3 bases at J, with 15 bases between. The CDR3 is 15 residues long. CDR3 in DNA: TGTGCCAGCAGCTCGATGAAGGCCACCGACTATGGCTACACCTTC. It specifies CASSSMKATDYGYTF.

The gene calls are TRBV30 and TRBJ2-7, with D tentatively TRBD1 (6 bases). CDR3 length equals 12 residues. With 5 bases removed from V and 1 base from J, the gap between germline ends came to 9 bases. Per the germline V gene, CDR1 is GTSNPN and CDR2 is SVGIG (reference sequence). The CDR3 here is CAWAGASYEQYF. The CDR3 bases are TGTGCCTGGGCAGGGGCTTCCTACGAGCAGTACTTC.

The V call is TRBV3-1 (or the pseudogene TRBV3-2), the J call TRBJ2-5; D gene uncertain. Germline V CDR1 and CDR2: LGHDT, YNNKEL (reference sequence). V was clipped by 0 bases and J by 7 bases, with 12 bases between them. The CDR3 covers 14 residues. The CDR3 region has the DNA TGTGCCAGCAGCCAAGATATGAACGCCGGGACCCAGTACTTC. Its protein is CASSQDMNAGTQYF.

The chain's CDR3 is CASSRGGWAFF. The CDR3 nucleotides read TGTGCCAGCAGTAGGGGAGGATGGGCTTTCTTT. The chain recombines TRBV27 with TRBJ1-1; maybe TRBD1 (5 bases). Trimming removed 5 bases at V and 11 bases at J, with 12 bases between. The CDR3 consists of 11 residues. Germline V gene lookup returns CDR1 MNHEY and CDR2 SMNVEV (reference sequence).

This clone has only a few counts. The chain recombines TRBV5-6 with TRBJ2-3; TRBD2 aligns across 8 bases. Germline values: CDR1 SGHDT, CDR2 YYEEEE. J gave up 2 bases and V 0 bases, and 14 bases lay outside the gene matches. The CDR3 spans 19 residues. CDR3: CASSLGDFRVAGLTDTQYF. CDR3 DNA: TGTGCCAGCAGCTTGGGAGATTTCAGGGTAGCGGGACTCACAGATACGCAGTATTTT.

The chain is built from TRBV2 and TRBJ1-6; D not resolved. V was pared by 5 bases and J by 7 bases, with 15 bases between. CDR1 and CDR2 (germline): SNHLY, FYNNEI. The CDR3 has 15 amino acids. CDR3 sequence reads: CASSPTYSPNSPLHF. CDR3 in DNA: TGTGCCAGCAGTCCTACTTACAGTCCCAATTCACCCCTCCACTTT.

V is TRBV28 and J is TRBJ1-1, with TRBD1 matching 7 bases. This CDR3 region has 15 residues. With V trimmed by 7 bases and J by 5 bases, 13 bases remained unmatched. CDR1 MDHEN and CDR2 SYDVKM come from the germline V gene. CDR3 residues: CASTPPTGPGTEAFF. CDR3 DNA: TGTGCCAGCACCCCTCCGACAGGGCCGGGGACTGAAGCTTTCTTT.

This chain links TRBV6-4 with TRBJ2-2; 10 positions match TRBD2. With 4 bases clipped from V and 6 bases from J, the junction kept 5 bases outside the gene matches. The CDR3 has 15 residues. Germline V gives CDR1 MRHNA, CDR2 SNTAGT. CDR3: CASSAAGGAAGELFF. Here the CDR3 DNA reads TGTGCCAGCAGTGCAGCGGGGGGGGCGGCCGGGGAGCTGTTTTTT.

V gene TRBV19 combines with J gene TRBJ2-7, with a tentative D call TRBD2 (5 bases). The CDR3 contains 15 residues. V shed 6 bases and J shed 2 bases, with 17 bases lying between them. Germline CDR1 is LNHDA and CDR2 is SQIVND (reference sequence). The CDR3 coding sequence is TGTGCCAGTAGGCTCTCGGACCCCGGGACCTACGAGCAGTACTTC. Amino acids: CASRLSDPGTYEQYF.

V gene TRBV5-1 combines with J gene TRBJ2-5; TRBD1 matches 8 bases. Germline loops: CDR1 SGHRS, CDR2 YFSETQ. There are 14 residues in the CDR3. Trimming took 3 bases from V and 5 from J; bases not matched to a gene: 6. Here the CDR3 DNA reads TGCGCCAGCAGCTACGGACAGGGCGGGGAGACCCAGTACTTC. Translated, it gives CASSYGQGGETQYF.

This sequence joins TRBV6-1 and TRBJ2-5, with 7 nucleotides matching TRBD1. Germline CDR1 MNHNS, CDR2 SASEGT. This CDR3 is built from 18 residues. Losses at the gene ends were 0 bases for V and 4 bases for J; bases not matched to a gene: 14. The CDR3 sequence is CASSEAGVGQAKRETQYF. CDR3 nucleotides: TGTGCCAGCAGTGAAGCCGGGGTTGGACAGGCCAAGAGAGAGACCCAGTACTTC.

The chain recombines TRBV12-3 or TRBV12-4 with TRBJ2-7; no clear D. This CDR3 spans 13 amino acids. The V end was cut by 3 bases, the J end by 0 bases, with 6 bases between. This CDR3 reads CASSLVSSYEQYF. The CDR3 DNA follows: TGTGCCAGCAGTTTGGTTAGCTCCTACGAGCAGTACTTC.

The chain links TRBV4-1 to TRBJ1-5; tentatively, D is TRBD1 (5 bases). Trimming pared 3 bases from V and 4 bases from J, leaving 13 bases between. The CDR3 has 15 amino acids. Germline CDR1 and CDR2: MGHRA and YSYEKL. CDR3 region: CASSHTRDGNQPQHF. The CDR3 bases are TGCGCCAGCAGCCATACCCGGGACGGGAATCAGCCCCAGCATTTT.

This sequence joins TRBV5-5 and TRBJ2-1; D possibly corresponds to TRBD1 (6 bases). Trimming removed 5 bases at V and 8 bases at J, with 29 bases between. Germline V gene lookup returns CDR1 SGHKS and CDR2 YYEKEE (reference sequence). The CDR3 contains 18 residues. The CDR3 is CASSPTDYWGPLLYEQFF. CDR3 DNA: TGTGCCAGCAGTCCCACTGATTATTGGGGGCCCCTTTTGTATGAGCAGTTCTTC.

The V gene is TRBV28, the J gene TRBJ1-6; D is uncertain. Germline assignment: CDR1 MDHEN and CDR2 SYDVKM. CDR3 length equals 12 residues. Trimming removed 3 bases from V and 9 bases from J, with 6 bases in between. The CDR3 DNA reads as TGTGCCAGCAGTTTTACGATTTCACCCCTCCACTTT. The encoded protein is CASSFTISPLHF. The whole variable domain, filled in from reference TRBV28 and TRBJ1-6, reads DVKVTQSSRYLVKRTGEKVFLECVQDMDHENMFWYRQDPGLGLRLIYFSYDVKMKEKGDIPEGYSVSREKKERFSLILESASTNQTSMYLCASSFTISPLHFGNGTRLTVT.

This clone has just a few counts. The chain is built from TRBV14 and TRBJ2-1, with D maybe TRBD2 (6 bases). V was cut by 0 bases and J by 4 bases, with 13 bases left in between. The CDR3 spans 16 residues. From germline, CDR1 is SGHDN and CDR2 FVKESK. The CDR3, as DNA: TGTGCCAGCAGCCAAGATGGGCGGGACTGGTACAATGAGCAGTTCTTC. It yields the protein CASSQDGRDWYNEQFF.

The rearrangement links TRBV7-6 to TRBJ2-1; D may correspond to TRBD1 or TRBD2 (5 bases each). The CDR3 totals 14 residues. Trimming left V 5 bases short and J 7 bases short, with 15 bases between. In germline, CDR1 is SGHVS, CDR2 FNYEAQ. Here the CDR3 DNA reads TGTGCCAGCAGCCCGAGGACCGGGGCGAATGAGCAGTTCTTC. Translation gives CASSPRTGANEQFF.

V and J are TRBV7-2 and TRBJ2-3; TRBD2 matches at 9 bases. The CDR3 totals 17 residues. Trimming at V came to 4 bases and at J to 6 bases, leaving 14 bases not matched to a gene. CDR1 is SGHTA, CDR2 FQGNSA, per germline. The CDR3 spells CASSSPWAGGPSDTQYF. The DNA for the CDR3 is TGTGCCAGCAGCTCCCCATGGGCGGGAGGGCCTAGTGATACGCAGTATTTT.

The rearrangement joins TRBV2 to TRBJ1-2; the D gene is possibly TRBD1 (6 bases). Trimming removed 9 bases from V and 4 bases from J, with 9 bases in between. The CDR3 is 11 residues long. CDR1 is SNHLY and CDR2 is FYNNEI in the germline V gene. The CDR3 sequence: CARRGGYGYTF. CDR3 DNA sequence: TGTGCCAGAAGGGGGGGCTATGGCTACACCTTC.

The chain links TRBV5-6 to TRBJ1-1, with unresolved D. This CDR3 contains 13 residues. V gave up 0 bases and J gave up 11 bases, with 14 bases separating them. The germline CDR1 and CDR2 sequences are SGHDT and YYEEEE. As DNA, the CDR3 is TGTGCCAGCAGCTTGGCCAATCGAGGAAACGCTTTCTTT. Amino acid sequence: CASSLANRGNAFF.